The 10 T cell receptor beta chains given below trace back to one sample, sequenced in a study of Graves' ophthalmopathy and Graves' hyperthyroidism. Amplified material comprised TCR beta CDR3 regions derived from RNA transcripts. RT-PCR was first run with HTBI primers, then multiplex PCR in a second round. TCRdb fed the multiplex PCR reads into MiXCR, producing one record per CDR3 protein. The table records over 500,000 distinct CDR3 sequences, 22% of them present only once. The sample consisted of peripheral blood. The receptors stem from a young woman with stable Graves' hyperthyroidism. Some clones in this sample may be carry-over from other donors' samples.

This clonotype was seen ten or more times. The chain combines TRBV7-2 with TRBJ2-7, with TRBD1 as a possible D gene (6 bases). The length of the CDR3 is 14 residues. Looked up from germline, CDR1 is SGHTA and CDR2 is FQGNSA. V was shortened by 5 bases and J by 4 bases, with 15 bases between the two germline ends. DNA for the CDR3: TGTGCCAGCAGCGGCGCCGGGACACCATACGAGCAGTACTTC. This gives the protein CASSGAGTPYEQYF. The full variable domain, rest sourced from reference TRBV7-2 and TRBJ2-7, is GAGVSQSPSNKVTEKGKDVELRCDPISGHTALYWYRQSLGQGLEFLIYFQGNSAPDKSGLPSDRFSAERTGGSVSTLTIQRTQQEDSAVYLCASSGAGTPYEQYFGPGTRLTVT.

This clonotype appeared many times. CDR3 bases: TGTGCCAGCAGTCCCCACAGGGGAGGCACTGAAGCTTTCTTT. Its protein product is CASSPHRGGTEAFF. This chain links TRBV12-3 or TRBV12-4 with TRBJ1-1, with 7 bases aligning to TRBD1. CDR3 length equals 14 residues. Losses at the gene ends were 5 bases for V and 4 bases for J; bases not matched to a gene: 7.

This clonotype was seen only a few times. The chain links TRBV30 to TRBJ1-2; 9 bases are a match to TRBD1. The V gene end was trimmed by 7 bases and the J gene end by 2 bases; junction bases not matched to a gene: 2. Germline V gene lookup returns CDR1 GTSNPN and CDR2 SVGIG (reference sequence). This CDR3 comprises 12 residues. CDR3 loop: CAFGTGNYGYTF. CDR3 bases: TGTGCCTTCGGGACAGGGAACTATGGCTACACCTTC.

This clonotype was observed a handful of times. The rearrangement joins TRBV10-3 to TRBJ2-5; D remains unclear. CDR3 size: 13 residues. Trimming pared 5 bases from V and 0 bases from J, leaving 7 bases between. CDR1 is ENHRY and CDR2 is SYGVKD in the germline V gene. The CDR3 reads CAISYGDQETQYF. The CDR3 coding sequence is TGTGCCATCAGTTACGGAGACCAAGAGACCCAGTACTTC.

This clonotype was found once. V gene TRBV5-1 combines with J gene TRBJ1-2, with D perhaps TRBD1 (5 bases). Trimming stripped 2 bases from V and 3 bases from J, with 14 bases between. There are 15 residues in the CDR3. Germline V CDR1 and CDR2: SGHRS, YFSETQ. This CDR3 reads CASSLDRKAHYGYTF. In nucleotides, the CDR3 is TGCGCCAGCAGCTTAGACAGAAAAGCTCACTATGGCTACACCTTC.

This clonotype turned up a few times. CDR3 amino acids: CASSSGTLVGTEAFF. The CDR3 nucleotides are TGCGCCAGCAGCTCGGGAACTTTAGTCGGCACTGAAGCTTTCTTT. This chain joins TRBV5-1 and TRBJ1-1; D call uncertain. The CDR3 covers 15 residues. Deletions cut 3 bases from V and 4 bases from J, with 16 bases between. From germline, CDR1 is SGHRS and CDR2 YFSETQ.

The table lists this clonotype with a few counts. This rearrangement joins TRBV18 to TRBJ2-7; the match to TRBD1 covers 8 bases. CDR1 is KGHSH and CDR2 is LQKENI in the germline V gene. V dropped 4 bases and J dropped 2; count of bases not matched to a gene: 7. This CDR3 is built from 15 residues. The CDR3 protein is CASSLTGTGTYEQYF. The CDR3 DNA sequence: TGTGCCAGCTCACTAACCGGGACAGGTACCTACGAGCAGTACTTC.

The rearrangement links TRBV18 to TRBJ1-5; D is unresolved. Germline V gene data show CDR1 as KGHSH and CDR2 as LQKENI. The CDR3 sequence is 16 residues long. V shed 5 bases and J shed 1 base, with 15 bases lying between them. For the CDR3, the DNA is TGTGCCAGCTCATGGGGAGGGTCCTTAAGCAATCAGCCCCAGCATTTT. Its translation: CASSWGGSLSNQPQHF.

This clonotype was seen a handful of times. This sequence joins TRBV20-1 and TRBJ2-7; D unresolved. Trimming left V 0 bases short and J 1 base short, with 16 bases between. This CDR3 region has 16 residues. Germline V CDR1 and CDR2: DFQATT, SNEGSKA (reference sequence). The CDR3 DNA follows: TGCAGTGCTAGAGATTATCTTTGGCCAGTTTCCTACGAGCAGTACTTC. It specifies CSARDYLWPVSYEQYF.

The chain has TRBV5-1 and TRBJ2-5, with 9 bases that match TRBD1. Per the germline V gene, CDR1 is SGHRS and CDR2 is YFSETQ. Trimming removed 4 bases from V and 7 bases from J; junction bases left unmatched: 5. CDR3 length: 13 residues. This chain's CDR3 is CASSRTGAGTQYF. Here the CDR3 DNA reads TGCGCCAGCAGCCGGACAGGGGCAGGGACCCAGTACTTC.